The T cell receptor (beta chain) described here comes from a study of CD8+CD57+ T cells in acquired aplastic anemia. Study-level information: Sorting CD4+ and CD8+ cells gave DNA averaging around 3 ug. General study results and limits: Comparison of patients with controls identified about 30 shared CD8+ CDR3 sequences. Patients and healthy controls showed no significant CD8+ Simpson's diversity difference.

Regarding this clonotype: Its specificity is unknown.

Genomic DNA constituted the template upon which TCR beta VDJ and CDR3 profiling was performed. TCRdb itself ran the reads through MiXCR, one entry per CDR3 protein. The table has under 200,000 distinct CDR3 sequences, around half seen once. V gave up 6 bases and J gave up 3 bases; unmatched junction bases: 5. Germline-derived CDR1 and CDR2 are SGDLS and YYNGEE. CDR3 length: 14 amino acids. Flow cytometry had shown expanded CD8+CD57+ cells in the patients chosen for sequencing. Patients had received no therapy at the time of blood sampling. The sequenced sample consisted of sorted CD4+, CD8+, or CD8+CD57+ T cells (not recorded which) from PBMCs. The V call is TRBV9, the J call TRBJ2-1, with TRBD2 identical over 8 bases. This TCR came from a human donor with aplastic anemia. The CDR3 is CASNEAGDYNEQFF. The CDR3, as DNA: TGTGCCAGCAATGAAGCGGGAGACTACAATGAGCAGTTCTTC.